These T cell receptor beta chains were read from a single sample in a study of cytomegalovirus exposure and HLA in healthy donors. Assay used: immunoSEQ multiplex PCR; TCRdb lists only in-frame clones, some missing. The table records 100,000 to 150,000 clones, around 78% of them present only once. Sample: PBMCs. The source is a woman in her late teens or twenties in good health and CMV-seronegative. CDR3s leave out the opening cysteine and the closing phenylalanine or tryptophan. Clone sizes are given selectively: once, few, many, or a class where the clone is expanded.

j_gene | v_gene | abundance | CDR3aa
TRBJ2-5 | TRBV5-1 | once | ASSGDPGFQETQY
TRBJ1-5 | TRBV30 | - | AWSLGAASGQPQH
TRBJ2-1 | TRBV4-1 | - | ASSPIGQGYNEQF
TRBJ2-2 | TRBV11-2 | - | ASSLPVVPGELF
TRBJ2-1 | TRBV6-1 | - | ASSEGSRAPQF
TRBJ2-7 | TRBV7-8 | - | ASSLVWGEQGAYEQY
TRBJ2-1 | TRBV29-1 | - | SVNQAGPYNEQF
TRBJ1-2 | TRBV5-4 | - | ASTPRQGYYPLDGYT
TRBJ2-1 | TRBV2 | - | ASSGGGSYNEQF
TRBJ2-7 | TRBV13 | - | ASSFADRGEQY
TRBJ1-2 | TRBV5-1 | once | ASSLKGQDYGYT
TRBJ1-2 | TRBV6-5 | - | ASSSLQVYGYT
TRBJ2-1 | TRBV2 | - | ASVGERGPSYNEQF
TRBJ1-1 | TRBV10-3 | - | AISGTGENTEAF
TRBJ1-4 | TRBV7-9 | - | ASSLAGGEKLF
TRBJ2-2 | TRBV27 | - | ASSPGNSVVFTGELF
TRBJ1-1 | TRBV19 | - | ASRRDRGATEAF
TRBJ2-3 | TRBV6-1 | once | ASSEVGGGTDTQY
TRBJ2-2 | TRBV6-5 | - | ASSYARGRTGELF
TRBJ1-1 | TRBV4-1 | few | ASSQDMTEAF
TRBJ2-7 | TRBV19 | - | ASKDAGASPYEQY
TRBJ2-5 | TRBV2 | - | ASTQEVVAGPQETQY
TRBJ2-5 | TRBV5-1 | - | ASSFNAGDETQY
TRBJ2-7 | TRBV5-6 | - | AGSPGLYEQY
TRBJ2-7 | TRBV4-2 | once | ASSQDPGRGGDEQY
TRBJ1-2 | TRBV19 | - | ASSEQGAVSGYT
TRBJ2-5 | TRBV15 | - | ATSSRSRDQETQY
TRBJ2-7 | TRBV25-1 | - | ASSDQSSGRGPYEQY
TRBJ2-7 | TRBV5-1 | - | ASSFASGLNSYEQY